The 20 T cell receptor beta chains listed next were all sequenced from one sample in a study of T-cell memory formation after mild COVID-19. TCRdb re-called the 5' RACE reads with MiXCR, one entry per CDR3 protein. The sample has fewer than 650,000 distinct CDR3 sequences, roughly 17% seen once. Sequencing used PBMCs or a T cell subset sorted from them (not recorded which). The receptors originated from an adult woman who had mild COVID-19 (a few samples of this study predate the infection). Cell type and time point are not known.

This clonotype was seen ten or more times. The CDR3 coding sequence is TGTGCCAGCAGCTTCAACGGGCCCCCCTATTACGAGCAGTACTTC. Its translation: CASSFNGPPYYEQYF. The chain is built from TRBV7-2 and TRBJ2-7; D gene ambiguous. The V and J ends lost 3 bases and 4 bases respectively, with 16 bases between them. The CDR3 length is 15 residues. CDR1 is SGHTA and CDR2 is FQGNSA in the germline V gene.

This clonotype was found a few times. The V gene is TRBV13, the J gene TRBJ2-7; D is perhaps TRBD1 (7 bases). Germline V lookup: CDR1 PRHDT, CDR2 FYEKMQ (reference sequence). V lost 5 bases and J 0 bases, leaving 11 bases between the germline ends. The CDR3 extends over 14 amino acids. This chain's CDR3 is CASSAGQPSYEQYF. The CDR3 bases are TGTGCCAGCAGCGCGGGACAGCCCTCCTACGAGCAGTACTTC.

This clonotype was seen more than once but under ten times. J is TRBJ2-5 and V is TRBV19, with TRBD2 matching 9 bases. V lost 3 bases to trimming and J lost 4 bases; unmatched junction nucleotides: 12. CDR1 is LNHDA and CDR2 is SQIVND in the germline V gene (reference sequence). CDR3 length: 17 amino acids. This CDR3 is CASSIPRREGRVETQYF. DNA of the CDR3: TGTGCCAGTAGTATTCCCCGGCGGGAGGGGCGCGTAGAGACCCAGTACTTC.

This clonotype was picked up one time. CDR3 coding DNA: TGCAGTGCTAGAGTGAGACACAGGTTTCTCCAAGAGACCCAGTACTTC. Translation: CSARVRHRFLQETQYF. V is TRBV20-1 and J is TRBJ2-5, with TRBD1 as a possible D gene (5 bases). Germline values: CDR1 DFQATT, CDR2 SNEGSKA (reference sequence). This CDR3 has 16 residues. The V end was cut by 1 base, the J end by 1 base, with 16 bases between.

The chain combines TRBV28 with TRBJ2-7, with 10 nucleotides matching TRBD1. V gave up 5 bases and J gave up 5 bases; unmatched junction bases: 12. The CDR3 has 16 residues. Per germline, CDR1 MDHEN and CDR2 SYDVKM. This chain's CDR3 is CASSPGTGDPRDEQYF. CDR3 nucleotides: TGTGCCAGCAGTCCCGGGACAGGGGACCCTCGCGACGAGCAGTACTTC.

The CDR3 DNA sequence: TGTGCCAGCTCACTACAGGGGGCGAGCACTGAAGCTTTCTTT. Translation gives CASSLQGASTEAFF. This chain joins TRBV18 and TRBJ1-1; 9 bases align to TRBD1. Germline V lookup: CDR1 KGHSH, CDR2 LQKENI. CDR3 length equals 14 residues. The V segment lost 4 bases and the J segment 4 bases; nucleotides outside the gene matches: 4.

This clonotype appeared a few times. V and J are TRBV7-9 and TRBJ2-4; unclear D gene. The V and J ends lost 4 bases and 0 bases respectively, with 7 bases between them. The CDR3 spans 14 residues. Germline assignment: CDR1 SEHNR and CDR2 FQNEAQ (reference sequence). CDR3 loop: CASSSSRAKNIQYF. As DNA, the CDR3 is TGTGCCAGCAGCTCAAGCCGAGCCAAAAACATTCAGTACTTC.

The chain couples TRBV16 to TRBJ1-2, with D uncertain. V lost 0 bases and J 6 bases, leaving 8 bases between the germline ends. CDR1 is KGHSY and CDR2 is FQNENV in the germline V gene. The CDR3 covers 13 residues. The CDR3: CASSQSVFHGYTF. DNA of the CDR3: TGTGCCAGCAGCCAATCGGTGTTTCATGGCTACACCTTC.

The chain recombines TRBV3-1 with TRBJ2-4, with D tentatively TRBD2 (5 bases). The CDR3 runs to 15 residues. Trimming stripped 1 base from V and 11 bases from J, with 18 bases between. Germline CDR1 is LGHDT and CDR2 is YNNKEL (reference sequence). CDR3 sequence reads: CASSQGETLSGLQYF. DNA of the CDR3: TGTGCCAGCAGCCAAGGGGAGACCCTCTCCGGCCTTCAGTACTTC.

This clonotype was observed a handful of times. The genes are TRBV14 and TRBJ2-7, with 12 bases matching TRBD1. V trimming: 2 bases; J trimming: 5 bases; junction bases outside the gene matches: 4. Germline V gene data show CDR1 as SGHDN and CDR2 as FVKESK. This CDR3 comprises 15 residues. CDR3 nucleotides: TGTGCCAGCAGCCAACCGGGACAGGGGGCGCACGAGCAGTACTTC. Encoded protein: CASSQPGQGAHEQYF.

V usage is TRBV7-2 and J usage is TRBJ2-3, with D maybe TRBD1 (6 bases). The CDR3 sequence is 14 residues long. Between the trimmed V and J ends, which lost 7 bases and 4 bases, there was a span of 15 bases. CDR1 is SGHTA, CDR2 FQGNSA, per germline. CDR3 residues: CASTRDTGADTQYF. The CDR3 DNA is TGTGCCAGCACGAGGGACACCGGAGCAGATACGCAGTATTTT.

This chain joins TRBV6-1 and TRBJ1-2; tentative D call: TRBD1 (5 bases). This CDR3 spans 13 amino acids. Trimming removed 6 bases from V and 2 bases from J, with 10 bases in between. Germline V lookup: CDR1 MNHNS, CDR2 SASEGT. The CDR3 spells CASRPPGNYGYTF. DNA for the CDR3: TGTGCCAGCAGACCTCCAGGGAACTATGGCTACACCTTC.

Only a few counts were recorded for this clonotype. V gene TRBV12-3 or TRBV12-4 combines with J gene TRBJ2-1, with D maybe TRBD1 (6 bases). This CDR3 is built from 15 residues. Trimming took 2 bases from V and 10 from J, leaving 18 bases between them. The DNA of the CDR3 is TGTGCCAGCAGTTTACACCGGACAGTCCGAGGGGAGCAGTTCTTC. The encoded protein is CASSLHRTVRGEQFF.

This clonotype was observed a handful of times. This chain joins TRBV12-3 or TRBV12-4 and TRBJ1-5, with 8 positions matching TRBD1. V lost 5 bases to trimming and J lost 7 bases; unmatched junction nucleotides: 10. CDR3 length: 15 residues. CDR3 coding DNA: TGTGCCAGCAGTGTACAGGGGGGATCATGGCAGCCCCAGCATTTT. Residues: CASSVQGGSWQPQHF.

The chain has TRBV7-9 and TRBJ1-1, with unresolved D. There are 14 residues in the CDR3. Germline CDR1 SEHNR, CDR2 FQNEAQ (reference sequence). Trimming cost V 4 bases and J 4 bases, with 13 bases left between them. This CDR3 is CASSSLAGGTEAFF. The CDR3 nucleotides read TGTGCCAGCAGCTCCCTTGCGGGAGGCACTGAAGCTTTCTTT.

This clonotype was recorded at least ten times. The V and J genes are TRBV27 and TRBJ2-5; 16 bases match TRBD2. From germline, CDR1 is MNHEY and CDR2 SMNVEV (reference sequence). This CDR3 comprises 19 residues. The V gene end was trimmed by 6 bases and the J gene end by 1 base; junction bases not matched to a gene: 11. The CDR3 DNA is TGTGCCAGCAGAAGACTGGGACTAGCGGGGGGGCCGTCCCAAGAGACCCAGTACTTC. It translates to CASRRLGLAGGPSQETQYF.

This clonotype was seen a few times. The chain combines TRBV30 with TRBJ2-1, with TRBD2 identical over 10 bases. The V gene end was trimmed by 4 bases and the J gene end by 0 bases; junction bases not matched to a gene: 0. This CDR3 is built from 14 residues. Germline V gene data show CDR1 as GTSNPN and CDR2 as SVGIG (reference sequence). The CDR3 is CAWTSGSSYNEQFF. The CDR3 coding sequence is TGTGCCTGGACTAGCGGGAGCTCCTACAATGAGCAGTTCTTC.

The chain couples TRBV6-5 to TRBJ2-1, with TRBD2 matching 13 bases. The CDR3 is 18 amino acids. Germline-derived CDR1 and CDR2 are MNHEY and SVGAGI. The V and J ends lost 4 bases and 7 bases, in that order; junction bases with no gene match: 13. CDR3 amino acids: CASSSDLRLAGGRNEQFF. The CDR3 DNA is TGTGCCAGCAGTTCCGACCTCCGACTAGCGGGGGGAAGGAATGAGCAGTTCTTC.

The V gene is TRBV9, the J gene TRBJ1-2; D remains unclear. The CDR3 extends over 15 amino acids. CDR1 SGDLS and CDR2 YYNGEE come from the germline V gene. Trimming shortened V by 0 bases and J by 0 bases, and 9 bases separated the two germline ends. The CDR3 sequence is CASSVATQANYGYTF. The CDR3 DNA reads TGTGCCAGCAGCGTAGCAACACAAGCTAACTATGGCTACACCTTC. Using reference TRBV9 and TRBJ1-2 for the parts outside the CDR3, the full variable domain is DSGVTQTPKHLITATGQRVTLRCSPRSGDLSVYWYQQSLDQGLQFLIQYYNGEERAKGNILERFSAQQFPDLHSELNLSSLELGDSALYFCASSVATQANYGYTFGSGTRLTVV.

The V gene is TRBV5-1, the J gene TRBJ2-5; the match to TRBD2 covers 14 bases. Germline-derived CDR1 and CDR2 are SGHRS and YFSETQ. Germline trimming cut 4 bases from V and 2 bases from J; bases unmatched to any gene: 4. The CDR3 length is 16 residues. The CDR3 DNA sequence: TGCGCCAGCAGCCCGGGACTAGCGGGGGAACAAGAGACCCAGTACTTC. It codes for CASSPGLAGEQETQYF.